Listed below are T cell receptor beta chains from one sample, sequenced in a study of CXCR3-negative and CXCR3-positive naive CD8 T cells. TCRdb reprocessed the 5' RACE reads and keeps a single row for each CDR3 protein, giving no DNA. Its clone listing holds about 150,000 distinct CDR3 sequences. Sequencing was performed on naive CXCR3+ CD8+ T cells from blood. The receptors originated from a human donor in good health. Some clones in this sample may be carry-over from other donors' samples. Both conserved end residues are part of each CDR3. The order of the fields is V gene, J gene, CDR3 protein.

>TRBV19|TRBJ2-7
CATRGTANYEQYF
>TRBV7-7|TRBJ1-4
CASSRHPTGSGCEKLFF
>TRBV19|TRBJ2-7
CASSTGTGFNEQYF
>TRBV2|TRBJ2-1
CASSAALPGENEQFF
>TRBV4-3|TRBJ1-1
CASSQDQPLRNTEAFF
>TRBV7-2|TRBJ1-2
CASRRVGRAFRRGYTF
>TRBV29-1|TRBJ2-2
CSVERSGNTGELFF
>TRBV7-9|TRBJ2-7
CASSPRQGPYEQYF
>TRBV6-2/TRBV6-3|TRBJ2-3
CASSYQATGTDTQYF
>TRBV3-1|TRBJ1-6
CASSETGEDNSPLHF
>TRBV7-2|TRBJ1-1
CASSLGAGALMNTEAFF
>TRBV5-6|TRBJ2-1
CASSSESGYYNEQFF
>TRBV12-3/TRBV12-4|TRBJ2-7
CASKGEPYEQYF
>TRBV7-9|TRBJ1-2
CASSLAGAVYGYTF
>TRBV14|TRBJ2-1
CASGHRDSIYNEQFF
>TRBV6-2/TRBV6-3|TRBJ2-1
CASSYSGLGPLGQFF
>TRBV7-3|TRBJ2-1
CASSLKLAGGNNEQFF